These 12 T cell receptor beta chains came from one sample sequenced in a study of T cell repertoires in cytomegalovirus infection. Antigens for these TCRs are unknown. MiXCR was run by TCRdb on the reads, yielding one entry per CDR3 protein. Here the sample spans 50,000 or so distinct CDR3 sequences, 20% to 25% being singletons. Source material: PBMCs, sequenced either directly or after in vitro stimulation (not recorded which). These receptors were collected from a human donor in good health (CMV status not recorded). Some clones in this sample may be carry-over from other donors' samples.

This clonotype was seen many times. The chain joins TRBV20-1 to TRBJ2-5, with 9 bases lining up with TRBD2. This CDR3 is 14 amino acids long. Trimming took 6 bases from V and 5 from J; bases not matched to a gene: 10. Germline CDR1 and CDR2: DFQATT and SNEGSKA (reference sequence). Written as DNA, the CDR3 is TGCAGTGCCGCCTCTAGCGGGATGGTGGAGACCCAGTACTTC. Its translation is CSAASSGMVETQYF.

The chain combines TRBV4-3 with TRBJ2-7; weak D call: TRBD1 (5 bases). The length of the CDR3 is 17 residues. The germline gives CDR1 LGHNA, CDR2 YSLEER. Trimming cost V 4 bases and J 2 bases, with 21 bases left between them. CDR3 in DNA: TGCGCCAGCAGCCCGCCTTGGCAGGGTCGTTTTGCCTACGAGCAGTACTTC. Its protein product is CASSPPWQGRFAYEQYF.

As concerns this clonotype: A read error may be the cause here, since a much bigger clone is one base away. The gene calls are TRBV7-9 and TRBJ2-7; D is unresolved. The CDR3 loop spans 12 amino acids. With 1 base removed from V and 5 bases from J, the gap between germline ends came to 6 bases. Germline lookup yields CDR1 SEHNR and CDR2 FQNEAQ (reference sequence). This CDR3 is CASSLGWNEQYF. CDR3 sequence (DNA): TGTGCCAGCAGCTTAGGATGGAACGAGCAGTACTTC.

This clonotype was found a few times. The CDR3 DNA follows: TGTGCCAGCCGACTAGCGGGGGGGCCGGGTGAGCAGTTCTTC. This gives the protein CASRLAGGPGEQFF. The chain employs TRBV6-5 and TRBJ2-1, with 14 bases lining up with TRBD2. Germline CDR1 MNHEY, CDR2 SVGAGI. Germline trimming cut 8 bases from V and 9 bases from J; bases unmatched to any gene: 6. The CDR3 totals 14 residues.

The V gene is TRBV19, the J gene TRBJ1-1; D might be TRBD1 (6 bases). Germline values: CDR1 LNHDA, CDR2 SQIVND (reference sequence). The CDR3 runs 14 residues. V lost 10 bases to trimming and J lost 1 base, with 16 bases between them. CDR3 in amino acids: CAIRGGPSNTEAFF. The CDR3, as DNA: TGTGCCATCAGAGGGGGGCCTTCGAACACTGAAGCTTTCTTT.

The gene calls are TRBV28 and TRBJ1-2, with D maybe TRBD1 (5 bases). The germline CDR1 and CDR2 sequences are MDHEN and SYDVKM. This CDR3 contains 16 residues. With 5 bases removed from V and 7 bases from J, the gap between germline ends came to 23 bases. The CDR3 loop is CASSLGPGRGISGYTF. CDR3 nucleotides: TGTGCCAGCAGTCTCGGGCCGGGGCGAGGGATCTCTGGCTACACCTTC.

This clonotype showed up just a few times. The V gene is TRBV6-2 or TRBV6-3, the J gene TRBJ2-5, with D perhaps matching TRBD2 (5 bases). This CDR3 contains 15 residues. Trimming shortened V by 6 bases and J by 1 base, and 15 bases separated the two germline ends. Germline V gene data show CDR1 as MNHEY and CDR2 as SVGEGT. The DNA for the CDR3 is TGTGCCAGCAGCACCTACTTGGACTTCCAAGAGACCCAGTACTTC. This gives the protein CASSTYLDFQETQYF.

Many counts were recorded for this clonotype. The chain carries TRBV12-5 and TRBJ1-1, with D unclear. Germline CDR1 reads LGHNT; CDR2 reads FRNRAP. V was trimmed by 2 bases and J by 3 bases, leaving 4 bases between them. The CDR3 is made up of 12 amino acids. Here the CDR3 DNA reads TGTGCTAGTGGTTTGAGGGACACTGAAGCTTTCTTT. Translated: CASGLRDTEAFF.

J is TRBJ2-7 and V is TRBV28; tentative D call: TRBD1 (5 bases). CDR1 and CDR2 from the germline V gene are MDHEN and SYDVKM. V was clipped by 7 bases and J by 2 bases, with 9 bases between them. This CDR3 is 12 amino acids long. CDR3 loop: CASNDSTYEQYF. The CDR3 DNA follows: TGTGCCAGCAACGACAGTACCTACGAGCAGTACTTC.

This clonotype occurred a few times. J is TRBJ2-5 and V is TRBV27; 8 bases align to TRBD1. V lost 5 bases and J lost 2; bases outside the gene matches: 4. The CDR3 spans 14 residues. In germline, CDR1 is MNHEY, CDR2 SMNVEV (reference sequence). The CDR3 DNA follows: TGTGCCAGCAGTGCGGGGACAGGTCAAGAGACCCAGTACTTC. It is translated as CASSAGTGQETQYF.

This clonotype was counted between two and nine times. V is TRBV19 and J is TRBJ1-2, with 7 bases matching TRBD1. The CDR3 covers 13 residues. V was clipped by 7 bases and J by 6 bases; unmatched bases: 8. Germline values: CDR1 LNHDA, CDR2 SQIVND (reference sequence). The CDR3 spells CASNNGQADGYTF. The CDR3 region has the DNA TGTGCCAGTAACAACGGACAGGCGGATGGCTACACCTTC.

In this sample, this clonotype turned up once. A much larger clone lies a single base off, so this may be a read error. The chain uses TRBV7-6 and TRBJ2-5; TRBD2 might be the D (7 bases). V lost 4 bases to trimming and J lost 4 bases, with 16 bases between them. Germline CDR1 SGHVS, CDR2 FNYEAQ. The CDR3 spans 15 residues. Here the CDR3 reads CASSWDGGRGETQYF. CDR3 nucleotides: TGTGCCAGCAGCTGGGACGGGGGGCGAGGAGAGACCCAGTACTTC. The complete variable domain, with remaining parts taken from reference TRBV7-6 and TRBJ2-5, reads GAGVSQSPRYKVTKRGQDVALRCDPISGHVSLYWYRQALGQGPEFLTYFNYEAQQDKSGLPNDRFSAERPEGSISTLTIQRTEQRDSAMYRCASSWDGGRGETQYFGPGTRLLVL.